The 8 T cell receptor beta chains listed next were all sequenced from one sample in a study of shared clonotypes between healthy human individuals. TCRdb's table, derived via immunoSEQ multiplex PCR, lists solely in-frame clones and lacks some. The data hold more than 1.2 million clones, with approximately 98.5% observed a single time. The source material was naive CD4+ T cells sorted from blood. Documented subset: CD45RA+ positively selected. The receptors stem from a man aged 25-45 years in good health.

This clone was picked up one time. V gene TRBV7-2 combines with J gene TRBJ2-7; TRBD2 agrees at 9 bases. In germline, CDR1 is SGHTA, CDR2 FQGNSA. The length of the CDR3 is 14 residues. Trimming took 1 base from V and 7 from J; bases not matched to a gene: 5. CDR3 nucleotide sequence: TGTGCCAGCAGCTTAGATGCTAGCGGGAAAGAGCAGTACTTC. As protein: CASSLDASGKEQYF.

Points on this clone: Other nucleotide sequences from this sample produce the same CDR3. The chain combines TRBV5-6 with TRBJ2-5; D call uncertain. Germline V gene sequence: CDR1 SGHDT, CDR2 YYEEEE. Trimming took off 2 bases at V and 2 bases at J, with 1 base between the two ends. The CDR3 contains 11 residues. Written as DNA, the CDR3 is TGTGCCAGCAGCTTTCAAGAGACCCAGTACTTC. It is translated as CASSFQETQYF.

V gene TRBV12-5 combines with J gene TRBJ2-7; the match to TRBD2 covers 12 bases. In germline, CDR1 is LGHNT, CDR2 FRNRAP. CDR3 length: 19 residues. The V segment lost 1 base and the J segment 3 bases; nucleotides outside the gene matches: 13. The DNA of the CDR3 is TGTGCTAGTGGTTTGGGAGGGGACCCCGGGACTAGCGGGTTCTACGAGCAGTACTTC. Translation gives CASGLGGDPGTSGFYEQYF.

The chain has TRBV4-2 and TRBJ1-5, with D possibly matching TRBD1 (6 bases). Trimming cost V 0 bases and J 2 bases, with 11 bases left between them. The CDR3 consists of 16 residues. The V gene's germline CDR1 is LGHNA and CDR2 YNFKEQ. As DNA, the CDR3 is TGTGCCAGCAGCCAAGATGGGGCAGGGGGCAATCAGCCCCAGCATTTT. Protein: CASSQDGAGGNQPQHF.

This sequence joins TRBV18 and TRBJ2-1; D might be TRBD1 (7 bases). Germline V gene lookup returns CDR1 KGHSH and CDR2 LQKENI. V was pared by 6 bases and J by 9 bases, with 12 bases between. The CDR3 contains 12 residues. DNA for the CDR3: TGTGCCAGCTCGACAGGGACTGGTGAGCAGTTCTTC. Translation gives CASSTGTGEQFF.

This chain joins TRBV6-5 and TRBJ2-7; D unclear. Trimming pared 3 bases from V and 3 bases from J, leaving 12 bases between. The germline V gene encodes CDR1 MNHEY and CDR2 SVGAGI. CDR3 length: 14 residues. The CDR3 spells CASSYKSQNYEQYF. For the CDR3, the DNA is TGTGCCAGCAGTTATAAGTCCCAAAACTACGAGCAGTACTTC.

This chain links TRBV28 with TRBJ2-1, with no clear D. The germline V gene encodes CDR1 MDHEN and CDR2 SYDVKM. This CDR3 has 14 amino acids. Trimming removed 2 bases from V and 3 bases from J, with 8 bases in between. The CDR3 DNA is TGTGCCAGCAGTTTAGTCGGCAGCTACAATGAGCAGTTCTTC. Translation gives CASSLVGSYNEQFF.

This chain joins TRBV4-1 and TRBJ2-2, with TRBD1 identical over 7 bases. Germline loops: CDR1 MGHRA, CDR2 YSYEKL. Losses at the gene ends were 4 bases for V and 3 bases for J; bases not matched to a gene: 8. The CDR3 contains 16 residues. DNA of the CDR3: TGCGCCAGCAGCCCTCCGAGACAGGGTGACACCGGGGAGCTGTTTTTT. It translates to CASSPPRQGDTGELFF.